These 19 T cell receptor beta chains came from one sample sequenced in a study of identical twins. One entry per CDR3 protein results from TCRdb running MiXCR on the 5' RACE reads. Here the sample spans hundreds of thousands of distinct CDR3 sequences, 7% being singletons. The same sample was also used in a study of yellow fever vaccine responses in identical twins.

Specimen: memory (CD45RO+) T cells sorted from blood. Receptors were obtained from a woman younger than 35 in good health.

V usage is TRBV20-1 and J usage is TRBJ2-3, with D possibly TRBD2 on 8 matching bases. Germline-derived CDR1 and CDR2 are DFQATT and SNEGSKA (reference sequence). The CDR3 is made up of 15 amino acids. Between the trimmed V and J ends, which lost 6 bases and 0 bases, there was a span of 16 bases. In DNA, the CDR3 is TGCAGTGCAAAGGGGGCGGGAGGAAGCACAGATACGCAGTATTTT. This sequence encodes CSAKGAGGSTDTQYF.

This clonotype has ten or more counts. The rearrangement uses TRBV29-1 and TRBJ2-3; 11 bases fit TRBD2. The CDR3 runs to 18 residues. The trim removed 4 bases at V and 3 bases at J, leaving 15 bases unmatched. Germline loops: CDR1 SQVTM, CDR2 ANQGSEA. For the CDR3, the DNA is TGCAGCGTTGTACCGGGGGGTGTAGCGGGAGGGCCGACAGATACGCAGTATTTT. It is translated as CSVVPGGVAGGPTDTQYF.

This clonotype was seen only a few times. This chain connects TRBV27 to TRBJ2-7, with 9 bases lining up with TRBD1. Germline V lookup: CDR1 MNHEY, CDR2 SMNVEV (reference sequence). The CDR3 extends over 14 amino acids. J lost 4 bases, V lost 0 bases, and 1 base had no gene match. CDR3 sequence reads: CASSLSTGGYEQYF. CDR3 sequence (DNA): TGTGCCAGCAGTTTATCGACAGGGGGGTACGAGCAGTACTTC.

The rearrangement joins TRBV27 to TRBJ1-5; the D gene is possibly TRBD1 (5 bases). CDR1 MNHEY and CDR2 SMNVEV come from the germline V gene (reference sequence). V lost 3 bases and J lost 6, with 12 bases in between. CDR3 size: 14 residues. The chain's CDR3 is CASSFTGPPQPQHF. The CDR3 nucleotides are TGTGCCAGCAGTTTTACGGGGCCACCTCAGCCCCAGCATTTT.

The table lists this clonotype with many counts. Germline is not matched at one junction end, which may reflect a read error. The J gene is TRBJ1-6, the V gene TRBV18; a possible D gene is TRBD1 (5 bases). From germline, CDR1 is KGHSH and CDR2 LQKENI. The CDR3 sequence is 15 residues long. The chain's CDR3 is CASSLPGRYTSPLHF. CDR3 coding DNA: TGTGCCAGCTCACTCCCGGGACGGTATACTTCACCCCTCCACTTT.

This clonotype appeared many times. The chain links TRBV10-3 to TRBJ1-1, with D unclear. CDR3 size: 12 residues. The germline CDR1 and CDR2 sequences are ENHRY and SYGVKD. V lost 8 bases, J lost 1 base, and 8 bases lay in between. CDR3 nucleotides: TGTGCCATCTCCCTGGCGAACACTGAAGCTTTCTTT. Residues: CAISLANTEAFF.

This clonotype has a count of ten or more. The chain couples TRBV3-1 to TRBJ1-5; D may be TRBD1 (5 bases). There are 15 residues in the CDR3. Germline CDR1 LGHDT, CDR2 YNNKEL (reference sequence). Trimming left V 4 bases short and J 0 bases short, with 10 bases between. The CDR3 protein is CASSLGTASNQPQHF. The CDR3 bases are TGTGCCAGCAGCCTAGGGACGGCTAGCAATCAGCCCCAGCATTTT.

The rearrangement joins TRBV20-1 to TRBJ1-5; D is uncertain. The CDR3 runs to 14 residues. Trimming stripped 0 bases from V and 3 bases from J, with 9 bases between. Germline CDR1 is DFQATT and CDR2 is SNEGSKA (reference sequence). The CDR3: CSARDREVNQPQHF. In DNA form, the CDR3 reads TGCAGTGCTAGAGACCGGGAAGTCAATCAGCCCCAGCATTTT.

In its sample, this clonotype was seen a few times. V is TRBV2 and J is TRBJ2-2; the D call may be TRBD1 or TRBD2 (5 bases each). The germline V gene has CDR1 SNHLY and CDR2 FYNNEI. This CDR3 is built from 14 residues. The V gene lost 7 bases and the J gene lost 5 bases, with 14 bases spanning the gap. CDR3 loop: CASTRGMVTGELFF. The CDR3 region has the DNA TGTGCCAGCACGAGGGGCATGGTGACCGGGGAGCTGTTTTTT.

This clonotype was counted only a few times. The chain is built from TRBV2 and TRBJ2-4; D gene uncertain. V shed 0 bases and J shed 0 bases, with 9 bases lying between them. CDR1 and CDR2 from the germline V gene are SNHLY and FYNNEI. CDR3 length: 16 residues. The CDR3 is CASSEASAIAKNIQYF. The CDR3 coding sequence is TGTGCCAGCAGTGAAGCCTCGGCAATAGCCAAAAACATTCAGTACTTC.

This clonotype was observed a few times. The genes are TRBV7-9 and TRBJ2-5, with 10 bases lining up with TRBD2. The V segment lost 3 bases and the J segment 4 bases; nucleotides outside the gene matches: 5. The length of the CDR3 is 15 residues. Germline V gene data show CDR1 as SEHNR and CDR2 as FQNEAQ (reference sequence). The CDR3 region is CASSFGSGGAETQYF. CDR3 nucleotide sequence: TGTGCCAGCAGCTTTGGAAGCGGGGGGGCAGAGACCCAGTACTTC.

This clonotype was found many times. The V call is TRBV6-1, the J call TRBJ2-5; 7 bases are a match to TRBD2. The ends lost 6 bases at V and 4 bases at J; junction bases unmatched: 11. There are 15 residues in the CDR3. Germline values: CDR1 MNHNS, CDR2 SASEGT. The CDR3 DNA reads TGTGCCAGCAGACCCAGGACTAGTAGCGTAGAGACCCAGTACTTC. Its translation is CASRPRTSSVETQYF.

This clonotype was observed a few times. The gene calls are TRBV20-1 and TRBJ1-2, with 7 nucleotides matching TRBD1. The CDR3 consists of 13 residues. Germline CDR1 and CDR2: DFQATT and SNEGSKA (reference sequence). V dropped 3 bases and J dropped 8; count of bases not matched to a gene: 9. CDR3 sequence reads: CSASGSTGSGYTF. In nucleotides, the CDR3 is TGCAGTGCTAGCGGGTCGACAGGGAGCGGCTACACCTTC.

At least ten counts were recorded for this clonotype. The chain joins TRBV6-1 to TRBJ1-5, with TRBD1 as a possible D gene (6 bases). This CDR3 is built from 14 residues. Germline CDR1 reads MNHNS; CDR2 reads SASEGT. Trimming left V 3 bases short and J 9 bases short, with 15 bases between. The CDR3 bases are TGTGCCAGCAGTGAGCGACAGGACGTTTCGCCCCAGCATTTT. Its translation: CASSERQDVSPQHF.

Many counts were recorded for this clonotype. The genes are TRBV6-4 and TRBJ2-3; D is possibly TRBD2 (5 bases). Germline assignment: CDR1 MRHNA and CDR2 SNTAGT. V was clipped by 3 bases and J by 3 bases, with 10 bases between them. This CDR3 contains 14 residues. The CDR3 sequence is CASSESGVTDTQYF. DNA of the CDR3: TGTGCCAGCAGTGAGTCCGGGGTGACAGATACGCAGTATTTT.

This clonotype was observed a handful of times. V usage is TRBV28 and J usage is TRBJ1-1; 10 bases map to TRBD1. V was clipped by 4 bases and J by 5 bases; unmatched bases: 4. The CDR3 is 14 amino acids. Germline-derived CDR1 and CDR2 are MDHEN and SYDVKM. The CDR3 DNA is TGTGCCAGCAGTTCCCCGGGACAGGGGACTGAAGCTTTCTTT. This translates into CASSSPGQGTEAFF.

This clonotype was seen more than once but under ten times. The V and J genes are TRBV18 and TRBJ2-5; TRBD2 matches 7 bases. The V and J ends lost 4 bases and 4 bases, in that order; junction bases with no gene match: 21. Germline V gene data show CDR1 as KGHSH and CDR2 as LQKENI. The CDR3 contains 19 residues. Here the CDR3 DNA reads TGTGCCAGCTCACGCACCCGCCTGCGGGGGACGGGGGAAGGAGAGACCCAGTACTTC. This gives the protein CASSRTRLRGTGEGETQYF.

The chain joins TRBV10-3 to TRBJ2-7; 12 bases are shared with TRBD2. This CDR3 is built from 15 residues. The ends lost 5 bases at V and 4 bases at J; junction bases unmatched: 6. Germline V gene sequence: CDR1 ENHRY, CDR2 SYGVKD. The CDR3 here is CAISPGLAGSYEQYV. CDR3 nucleotide sequence: TGTGCCATCAGTCCGGGACTAGCGGGCTCGTACGAGCAGTACGTC.

The sample holds many counts of this clonotype. The V gene is TRBV5-6, the J gene TRBJ1-5; D is unclear. Germline loops: CDR1 SGHDT, CDR2 YYEEEE. V shed 2 bases and J shed 2 bases, with 14 bases lying between them. This CDR3 is 16 amino acids long. The CDR3 region is CASSFAGDVGNQPQHF. DNA for the CDR3: TGTGCCAGCAGCTTTGCGGGCGATGTTGGCAATCAGCCCCAGCATTTT.